Each of the 32 T cell receptor beta chains below was sequenced from the same sample in a study of shared clonotypes between healthy human individuals. As defined, naive CD8 cells were CD45RO-negative and positively selected for CCR7, with terminally differentiated effector memory CD45RA+ cells excluded. The data were produced by immunoSEQ multiplex PCR, yet TCRdb's version contains in-frame clones alone and is incomplete. Here the sample spans 2 million to 2.5 million clones, 85% to 95% being singletons. Material: naive CD8+ T cells sorted from blood. These receptors were obtained from a man aged 18 to 35 in good health.

J is TRBJ2-5 and V is TRBV5-8; D is uncertain. With 2 bases removed from V and 5 bases from J, the gap between germline ends came to 10 bases. The germline V gene has CDR1 SGHTS and CDR2 YDEGEE. CDR3 size: 13 residues. CDR3 DNA sequence: TGTGCCAGCAGCTTCAGTGGTTCGGAGACCCAGTACTTC. Residues: CASSFSGSETQYF.

This chain connects TRBV6-7 to TRBJ1-2; 7 bases are shared with TRBD1. TRBV6-7 is an ORF, and what it does is uncertain. The V gene end was trimmed by 5 bases and the J gene end by 3 bases; junction bases not matched to a gene: 6. This CDR3 is built from 14 residues. The CDR3 sequence is CASSPPGQYYGYTF. In DNA, the CDR3 is TGTGCCAGCAGTCCCCCGGGACAGTACTATGGCTACACCTTC.

The chain has TRBV7-8 and TRBJ2-1; D gene unclear. Germline V gives CDR1 SGHVS, CDR2 FQNEAQ. The CDR3 contains 14 residues. V lost 1 base, J lost 5 bases, and 9 bases lay in between. The CDR3 nucleotides read TGTGCCAGCAGCTTAGGTGCCACCAACAATGAGCAGTTCTTC. Its translation is CASSLGATNNEQFF. Full variable domain (remainder filled in from reference TRBV7-8 and TRBJ2-1): GAGVSQSPRYKVAKRGQDVALRCDPISGHVSLFWYQQALGQGPEFLTYFQNEAQLDKSGLPSDRFFAERPEGSVSTLKIQRTQQEDSAVYLCASSLGATNNEQFFGPGTRLTVL.

A remark on this clone: Other DNA sequences in this sample translate to the same CDR3. J is TRBJ2-7 and V is TRBV5-4; no firm D call. Trimming stripped 4 bases from V and 0 bases from J, with 8 bases between. The CDR3 runs 13 residues. From germline, CDR1 is SGHNT and CDR2 YYREEE (reference sequence). The CDR3 protein is CASSPPGSYEQYF. CDR3 DNA: TGTGCCAGCAGCCCCCCCGGCTCCTACGAGCAGTACTTC.

The chain joins TRBV7-9 to TRBJ2-1; D may match TRBD1 or TRBD2 (6 bases each). CDR3 length: 17 residues. The V end lost 0 bases, the J end lost 1 base, and 13 bases lay between the germline ends. Germline V gene sequence: CDR1 SEHNR, CDR2 FQNEAQ (reference sequence). The CDR3 loop reads CASSLAVGGSSYNEQFF. CDR3 sequence (DNA): TGTGCCAGCAGCTTAGCGGTCGGGGGCTCGTCCTACAATGAGCAGTTCTTC.

This clone was counted a single time. Other DNA sequences of this sample code for an identical CDR3. The chain uses TRBV6-5 and TRBJ1-5, with D uncertain. This CDR3 has 14 residues. CDR1 is MNHEY and CDR2 is SVGAGI in the germline V gene. Trimming stripped 2 bases from V and 5 bases from J, with 10 bases between. The CDR3 loop is CASSYREGDQPQHF. DNA for the CDR3: TGTGCCAGCAGTTACCGGGAGGGAGATCAGCCCCAGCATTTT.

The chain combines TRBV7-2 with TRBJ2-3; D call uncertain. Germline-derived CDR1 and CDR2 are SGHTA and FQGNSA. With 0 bases removed from V and 9 bases from J, the gap between germline ends came to 13 bases. The CDR3 is 14 residues long. Here the CDR3 reads CASSLASPSKTQYF. The CDR3 DNA reads TGTGCCAGCAGCTTAGCCTCGCCCAGTAAAACGCAGTATTTT.

The CDR3 loop is CASSLTTKGAHTDTQYF. The CDR3 region has the DNA TGTGCCAGCAGTTTAACGACGAAAGGGGCTCACACAGATACGCAGTATTTT. This chain uses TRBV27 with TRBJ2-3; TRBD1 might be the D (5 bases). The CDR3 runs to 17 residues. Germline V lookup: CDR1 MNHEY, CDR2 SMNVEV (reference sequence). V lost 2 bases and J 2 bases, leaving 17 bases between the germline ends.

This clone has just one count. The genes are TRBV5-6 and TRBJ2-1; 7 bases map to TRBD1. The J segment lost 2 bases and the V segment lost 5 bases, leaving 7 bases of the junction unmatched. The length of the CDR3 is 15 residues. Germline V gene sequence: CDR1 SGHDT, CDR2 YYEEEE. The CDR3 here is CASSPGRGTYNEQFF. The CDR3 bases are TGTGCCAGCAGTCCTGGCAGGGGGACCTACAATGAGCAGTTCTTC.

Only one count was recorded for this clone. The gene calls are TRBV5-4 and TRBJ1-6, with 9 nucleotides matching TRBD1. The CDR3 has 15 amino acids. With 4 bases clipped from V and 8 bases from J, the junction kept 7 bases outside the gene matches. The V gene's germline CDR1 is SGHNT and CDR2 YYREEE (reference sequence). The CDR3 sequence: CASSAEGQGDSPLHF. CDR3 coding DNA: TGTGCCAGCAGCGCCGAGGGACAGGGAGATTCACCCCTCCACTTT.

The rearrangement links TRBV11-3 to TRBJ1-1, with a weak D call TRBD1 (5 bases). Trimming shortened V by 1 base and J by 3 bases, and 6 bases separated the two germline ends. Looked up from germline, CDR1 is SGHNT and CDR2 is YENEEA. This CDR3 is 13 amino acids long. The CDR3 nucleotides read TGTGCCAGCAGCTTAGTAGGGGACACTGAAGCTTTCTTT. Encoded protein: CASSLVGDTEAFF.

As DNA, the CDR3 is TGTGCCACCAGCAGAGCAGTCGGACAGCCCTACGAGCAGTACTTC. This translates into CATSRAVGQPYEQYF. The V gene is TRBV15, the J gene TRBJ2-7; weak D call: TRBD1 (6 bases). Trimming pared 1 base from V and 2 bases from J, leaving 12 bases between. The CDR3 covers 15 residues. Germline CDR1 reads LNHNV; CDR2 reads YYDKDF (reference sequence).

A word on this clone: The sample carries other DNA sequences with the same CDR3. In DNA, the CDR3 is TGTGCCAGCAGTGGGACAGGCATCTATGGCTACACCTTC. As protein: CASSGTGIYGYTF. This rearrangement joins TRBV6-1 to TRBJ1-2; 7 nucleotides line up with TRBD1. The V segment lost 4 bases and the J segment 4 bases; nucleotides outside the gene matches: 3. The germline V gene encodes CDR1 MNHNS and CDR2 SASEGT. The CDR3 extends over 13 amino acids.

V and J are TRBV30 and TRBJ1-1; no reliable D call. Germline values: CDR1 GTSNPN, CDR2 SVGIG (reference sequence). The length of the CDR3 is 11 residues. V was clipped by 4 bases and J by 7 bases, with 10 bases between them. The CDR3 DNA reads as TGTGCCTGGATTATTGCCGGTGAAGCTTTCTTT. Its protein is CAWIIAGEAFF.

V is TRBV9 and J is TRBJ2-3; the D is unclear. Trimming removed 0 bases from V and 2 bases from J, with 13 bases in between. The CDR3 extends over 16 amino acids. Germline V gene sequence: CDR1 SGDLS, CDR2 YYNGEE. CDR3 sequence: CASSVATQASTDTQYF. The CDR3, as DNA: TGTGCCAGCAGCGTAGCGACGCAAGCGTCCACAGATACGCAGTATTTT.

This chain uses TRBV6-5 with TRBJ1-1; 9 positions agree with TRBD1. Germline loops: CDR1 MNHEY, CDR2 SVGAGI. The CDR3 has 13 residues. V dropped 5 bases and J dropped 7; count of bases not matched to a gene: 5. CDR3 nucleotide sequence: TGTGCCAGCAGTCAGGACAGGGGAGGTGAAGCTTTCTTT. The encoded protein is CASSQDRGGEAFF.

The CDR3 loop reads CASSQLETDTQYF. Here the CDR3 DNA reads TGCGCCAGCAGCCAACTGGAGACAGATACGCAGTATTTT. The rearrangement uses TRBV4-3 and TRBJ2-3; D remains unclear. The CDR3 loop spans 13 amino acids. Trimming stripped 2 bases from V and 3 bases from J, with 6 bases between. CDR1 and CDR2 (germline): LGHNA, YSLEER.

The rearrangement uses TRBV4-1 and TRBJ1-2; D is uncertain. The CDR3 is 16 residues long. Germline V gives CDR1 MGHRA, CDR2 YSYEKL. The germline V and J ends were trimmed by 4 bases and 4 bases, with 19 bases remaining between them. As DNA, the CDR3 is TGCGCCAGCAGCCCAAGAGTGGACTCAACGGGCTATGGCTACACCTTC. Protein sequence: CASSPRVDSTGYGYTF.

This clone was seen once. The chain combines TRBV7-9 with TRBJ1-5; 7 bases line up with TRBD1. Germline-derived CDR1 and CDR2 are SEHNR and FQNEAQ (reference sequence). The CDR3 covers 14 residues. V trimming: 5 bases; J trimming: 3 bases; junction bases outside the gene matches: 4. CDR3 coding DNA: TGTGCCAGCAGCCTTGGACAGGACAATCAGCCCCAGCATTTT. Translating gives CASSLGQDNQPQHF.

The genes are TRBV30 and TRBJ1-1, with a possible D match to TRBD1 (5 bases). The V end lost 3 bases, the J end lost 0 bases, and 11 bases lay between the germline ends. This CDR3 comprises 14 residues. From germline, CDR1 is GTSNPN and CDR2 SVGIG (reference sequence). CDR3 in DNA: TGTGCCTGGAGGACAGTTCTCATGAACACTGAAGCTTTCTTT. It specifies CAWRTVLMNTEAFF.

The chain uses TRBV5-6 and TRBJ1-6; D may be TRBD1 (6 bases). Between the trimmed V and J ends, which lost 0 bases and 7 bases, there was a span of 11 bases. The CDR3 contains 15 residues. Germline-derived CDR1 and CDR2 are SGHDT and YYEEEE. In DNA form, the CDR3 reads TGTGCCAGCAGCTTGGGGGACACTGAAAATTCACCCCTCCACTTT. Protein product: CASSLGDTENSPLHF.

The chain is built from TRBV9 and TRBJ2-1, with 8 positions matching TRBD2. The length of the CDR3 is 13 residues. Germline V gene sequence: CDR1 SGDLS, CDR2 YYNGEE. The V and J ends lost 3 bases and 8 bases, in that order; junction bases with no gene match: 4. The CDR3 loop reads CASSGLLADEQFF. The CDR3 nucleotides are TGTGCCAGCAGCGGATTACTAGCGGATGAGCAGTTCTTC.

The chain is built from TRBV7-3 and TRBJ2-2; no reliable D call. V was clipped by 0 bases and J by 3 bases, with 2 bases between them. Per the germline V gene, CDR1 is SGHTA and CDR2 is FQGTGA. CDR3 length: 13 residues. CDR3 amino acids: CASSLTYTGELFF. In DNA form, the CDR3 reads TGTGCCAGCAGCTTAACGTACACCGGGGAGCTGTTTTTT.

The gene calls are TRBV23-1 and TRBJ1-5, with 9 positions matching TRBD1. TRBV23-1 has ORF status, its function being uncertain. Trimming took 2 bases from V and 6 from J; bases not matched to a gene: 14. The CDR3 contains 18 residues. The CDR3: CASSQKGQGPLLIQPQHF. CDR3 nucleotide sequence: TGCGCCAGCAGTCAAAAGGGACAGGGACCTTTATTAATTCAGCCCCAGCATTTT.

The DNA for the CDR3 is TGTGCCAGCAGCTTAGGGGTAACCTACGAGCAGTACTTC. Translated, it gives CASSLGVTYEQYF. The chain has TRBV7-3 and TRBJ2-7; unclear D gene. Germline V CDR1 and CDR2: SGHTA, FQGTGA. V lost 2 bases, J lost 2 bases, and 7 bases lay in between. The length of the CDR3 is 13 residues.

This chain joins TRBV4-1 and TRBJ2-7; D tentatively reads TRBD1 or TRBD2 (6 bases each). Per the germline V gene, CDR1 is MGHRA and CDR2 is YSYEKL. With 1 base removed from V and 3 bases from J, the gap between germline ends came to 16 bases. CDR3 length: 16 amino acids. This CDR3 reads CASSQAGGPGVYEQYF. The CDR3 nucleotides are TGCGCCAGCAGCCAAGCTGGGGGGCCGGGGGTCTACGAGCAGTACTTC.

V is TRBV7-3 and J is TRBJ2-3, with D perhaps matching TRBD2 (6 bases). Germline loops: CDR1 SGHTA, CDR2 FQGTGA. The CDR3 is 17 residues long. The V end was cut by 4 bases, the J end by 2 bases, with 19 bases between. The CDR3 here is CASSYLIGGKDTDTQYF. The CDR3 nucleotides read TGTGCCAGCAGCTACCTAATCGGGGGTAAGGACACAGATACGCAGTATTTT.

The J gene is TRBJ1-2, the V gene TRBV9; D possibly corresponds to TRBD1 (5 bases). Germline CDR1 is SGDLS and CDR2 is YYNGEE. The CDR3 spans 15 residues. The V and J ends lost 0 bases and 7 bases respectively, with 16 bases between them. The CDR3 reads CASSVGSGGTGGYTF. The CDR3 nucleotides read TGTGCCAGCAGCGTAGGCAGCGGGGGGACGGGTGGCTACACCTTC.

The chain links TRBV6-1 to TRBJ1-2; TRBD1 might be the D (5 bases). V lost 0 bases and J lost 6, with 8 bases in between. CDR3 length equals 13 residues. Germline values: CDR1 MNHNS, CDR2 SASEGT. The CDR3 bases are TGTGCCAGCAGTGAAGCAGGGGATGATGGCTACACCTTC. It codes for CASSEAGDDGYTF.

A word on this clone: This sample also contains other DNA sequences that code for the same CDR3. The CDR3 reads CASSLTYNEQFF. CDR3 bases: TGTGCCAGCAGCTTAACATACAATGAGCAGTTCTTC. The chain links TRBV7-2 to TRBJ2-1, with D hard to call. The CDR3 totals 12 residues. Germline-derived CDR1 and CDR2 are SGHTA and FQGNSA. V dropped 2 bases and J dropped 4 bases, with 3 bases sitting between them.

This chain uses TRBV4-3 with TRBJ2-1; TRBD2 matches at 8 bases. The CDR3 has 16 amino acids. Trimming at V came to 2 bases and at J to 4 bases, leaving 7 bases not matched to a gene. CDR1 is LGHNA, CDR2 YSLEER, per germline. DNA of the CDR3: TGCGCCAGCAGCCAATGGGAGCGGGAGCCTTACAATGAGCAGTTCTTC. Its translation: CASSQWEREPYNEQFF.

V usage is TRBV5-8 and J usage is TRBJ2-5; D possibly corresponds to TRBD2 (6 bases). CDR1 and CDR2 (germline): SGHTS, YDEGEE. This CDR3 contains 16 residues. V lost 3 bases, J lost 5 bases, and 20 bases lay in between. DNA of the CDR3: TGTGCCAGCAGCTCTTTAGCGGAGACCCTCGGGGAGACCCAGTACTTC. Encoded protein: CASSSLAETLGETQYF.